The 17 T cell receptor beta chains below were found in one sample sequenced in a study of Ad26.COV2.S vaccination and SARS-CoV-2 variants. Data came from immunoSEQ multiplex PCR; TCRdb stores just in-frame clones and leaves some out. The data contain roughly 500,000 clones, 89% of them seen just once; the ten biggest clones take up approximately 2.5%. As to treatment: roughly 19 received Ad26.COV2.S at low or high dose, single or two shots; about 5 received placebo; per-sample allocation not given. The investigators took samples on day 63 after the first vaccine or placebo injection. The sequences come from peripheral blood, collected in a trial of Ad26.COV2.S vaccine versus placebo. The receptors shown here come from a person between 18 and 65 years old who received the Ad26.COV2.S COVID-19 vaccine or a placebo.

The V and J genes are TRBV11-2 and TRBJ1-1; D unclear. CDR3 length: 14 amino acids. Looked up from germline, CDR1 is SGHAT and CDR2 is FQNNGV. V lost 5 bases and J 8 bases, leaving 18 bases between the germline ends. The CDR3 bases are TGTGCCAGCAGCCCAGAAAGGACGGTTTCCGAAGCTTTCTTT. Protein product: CASSPERTVSEAFF.

The chain is built from TRBV9 and TRBJ2-3; maybe TRBD1 (5 bases). Germline-derived CDR1 and CDR2 are SGDLS and YYNGEE. The germline V and J ends were trimmed by 0 bases and 14 bases, with 19 bases remaining between them. This CDR3 region has 14 residues. This chain's CDR3 is CASSVGGQGGTLYF. For the CDR3, the DNA is TGTGCCAGCAGCGTAGGTGGGCAGGGTGGTACTCTGTATTTT.

The gene calls are TRBV12-3 or TRBV12-4 and TRBJ1-2; no clear D gene. This CDR3 has 12 amino acids. The ends were cut back, 7 bases at V and 8 bases at J, with 14 bases in the middle. The DNA for the CDR3 is TGTGCCAGCACTCTCCACGCGGGCGGCTACACCTTC. Amino acid sequence: CASTLHAGGYTF.

CDR3 loop: CASSHDYFSGANVLTF. The DNA of the CDR3 is TGCGCCAGCAGCCATGACTACTTCTCTGGGGCCAACGTCCTGACTTTC. The V call is TRBV5-1, the J call TRBJ2-6; possibly TRBD2 for D (5 bases). Germline CDR1 SGHRS, CDR2 YFSETQ. This CDR3 spans 16 amino acids. The V end lost 4 bases, the J end lost 0 bases, and 11 bases lay between the germline ends.

The chain combines TRBV6-5 with TRBJ1-2; D is unclear. Germline V lookup: CDR1 MNHEY, CDR2 SVGAGI. The CDR3 runs 14 residues. V lost 5 bases to trimming and J lost 2 bases, with 12 bases between them. The CDR3 is CASSPHMGNYGYTF. The CDR3 bases are TGTGCCAGCAGTCCTCACATGGGAAACTATGGCTACACCTTC.

The chain uses TRBV28 and TRBJ1-4; D is possibly TRBD1 (6 bases). From germline, CDR1 is MDHEN and CDR2 SYDVKM. Trimming removed 7 bases at V and 6 bases at J, with 15 bases between. The CDR3 is 14 residues long. For the CDR3, the DNA is TGTGCCAGCATCCCCGGGGGCAGCTATGAAAAACTGTTTTTT. This gives the protein CASIPGGSYEKLFF. Full variable domain (remainder filled in from reference TRBV28 and TRBJ1-4): DVKVTQSSRYLVKRTGEKVFLECVQDMDHENMFWYRQDPGLGLRLIYFSYDVKMKEKGDIPEGYSVSREKKERFSLILESASTNQTSMYLCASIPGGSYEKLFFGSGTQLSVL.

The V gene is TRBV7-2, the J gene TRBJ2-1; the D gene is possibly TRBD2 (5 bases). The CDR3 runs 16 residues. Between the trimmed V and J ends, which lost 1 base and 3 bases, there was a span of 13 bases. CDR1 SGHTA and CDR2 FQGNSA come from the germline V gene. The CDR3 loop reads CASSLGGAAYYNEQFF. Here the CDR3 DNA reads TGTGCCAGCAGCTTAGGGGGAGCAGCCTACTACAATGAGCAGTTCTTC.

This chain connects TRBV5-1 to TRBJ1-6; D ambiguous. CDR3 length equals 14 residues. Deletions cut 0 bases from V and 8 bases from J, with 9 bases between. CDR1 is SGHRS and CDR2 is YFSETQ in the germline V gene. CDR3 region: CASSLEGGYSPLHF. Here the CDR3 DNA reads TGCGCCAGCAGCTTGGAGGGTGGCTATTCACCCCTCCACTTT.

This clone has just one count. V and J are TRBV29-1 and TRBJ2-5; the match to TRBD2 covers 7 bases. CDR3 length: 13 amino acids. V lost 6 bases to trimming and J lost 2 bases; unmatched junction nucleotides: 6. Germline values: CDR1 SQVTM, CDR2 ANQGSEA. Written as DNA, the CDR3 is TGCAGCGTCGATAGACTAGCACAAGAGACCCAGTACTTC. This codes for CSVDRLAQETQYF. Using reference TRBV29-1 and TRBJ2-5 for the parts outside the CDR3, the full variable domain is SAVISQKPSRDICQRGTSLTIQCQVDSQVTMMFWYRQQPGQSLTLIATANQGSEATYESGFVIDKFPISRPNLTFSTLTVSNMSPEDSSIYLCSVDRLAQETQYFGPGTRLLVL.

V is TRBV27 and J is TRBJ1-2; 8 bases map to TRBD1. The V and J ends lost 0 bases and 5 bases, in that order; junction bases with no gene match: 5. CDR3 length equals 15 residues. Germline V CDR1 and CDR2: MNHEY, SMNVEV (reference sequence). In nucleotides, the CDR3 is TGTGCCAGCAGTTTATCCGTACAGGGGGGATATGGCTACACCTTC. It encodes CASSLSVQGGYGYTF.

The chain is built from TRBV10-3 and TRBJ2-3; D perhaps matches TRBD2 (5 bases). Germline V lookup: CDR1 ENHRY, CDR2 SYGVKD. V lost 4 bases and J 0 bases, leaving 14 bases between the germline ends. There are 16 residues in the CDR3. This chain's CDR3 is CAISGHWRASTDTQYF. The CDR3 DNA is TGTGCCATCAGTGGGCATTGGCGGGCCAGCACAGATACGCAGTATTTT.

The chain carries TRBV5-1 and TRBJ1-3; possibly TRBD1 for D (5 bases). CDR1 SGHRS and CDR2 YFSETQ come from the germline V gene. This CDR3 region has 15 residues. Trimming left V 0 bases short and J 0 bases short, with 7 bases between. The CDR3 here is CASSLAGTSGNTIYF. The CDR3 nucleotides are TGCGCCAGCAGCTTGGCAGGGACCTCTGGAAACACCATATATTTT.

The J gene is TRBJ1-3, the V gene TRBV5-1; 10 nucleotides match TRBD1. The length of the CDR3 is 16 residues. The junction had 11 bases not matched to a gene; V was cut back by 6 bases and J by 5 bases. CDR1 SGHRS and CDR2 YFSETQ come from the germline V gene. The CDR3 here is CASTPGGTGARNTIYF. DNA for the CDR3: TGCGCCAGCACCCCAGGGGGGACAGGGGCTCGAAACACCATATATTTT.

The genes are TRBV9 and TRBJ2-7; TRBD2 matches at 13 bases. This CDR3 comprises 16 residues. CDR1 is SGDLS, CDR2 YYNGEE, per germline. V lost 0 bases to trimming and J lost 4 bases; unmatched junction nucleotides: 4. The CDR3 nucleotides are TGTGCCAGCAGCGTAGGGACTAGCGGGAGATCTTACGAGCAGTACGTC. This translates into CASSVGTSGRSYEQYV.

The chain recombines TRBV5-1 with TRBJ1-1; D unresolved. The CDR3 is made up of 14 amino acids. Germline V gives CDR1 SGHRS, CDR2 YFSETQ. The germline V and J ends were trimmed by 0 bases and 1 base, with 7 bases remaining between them. The CDR3 is CASSLAAGNTEAFF. The CDR3 nucleotides are TGCGCCAGCAGCTTGGCCGCAGGGAACACTGAAGCTTTCTTT.

This sequence joins TRBV5-5 and TRBJ1-1, with D possibly matching TRBD1 (5 bases). V dropped 0 bases and J dropped 8 bases, with 11 bases sitting between them. This CDR3 has 13 amino acids. Germline CDR1 and CDR2: SGHKS and YYEKEE (reference sequence). CDR3 sequence reads: CASSLATGLEAFF. The CDR3 coding sequence is TGTGCCAGCAGCTTGGCGACGGGGCTGGAAGCTTTCTTT.

The genes are TRBV5-1 and TRBJ1-2, with unresolved D. The ends were cut back, 0 bases at V and 0 bases at J, with 15 bases in the middle. The CDR3 sequence is 17 residues long. Per germline, CDR1 SGHRS and CDR2 YFSETQ. CDR3 sequence: CASSLAGLPLSNYGYTF. The DNA for the CDR3 is TGCGCCAGCAGCTTGGCAGGCCTACCCCTATCTAACTATGGCTACACCTTC. Variable domain in full (rest from reference TRBV5-1 and TRBJ1-2): KAGVTQTPRYLIKTRGQQVTLSCSPISGHRSVSWYQQTPGQGLQFLFEYFSETQRNKGNFPGRFSGRQFSNSRSEMNVSTLELGDSALYLCASSLAGLPLSNYGYTFGSGTRLTVV.